These T cell receptor beta chains were read from a single sample in a study of blood T cell repertoires in COVID-19. Here immunoSEQ multiplex PCR was the method, and the copy in TCRdb shows in-frame clones only, minus some. The sample yields 160,000 or so clones, approximately 90% seen once. Material for sequencing was peripheral blood. The receptors were sampled from a woman aged 55-70 years who had recovered from COVID-19. Each CDR3 is given with its conserved first and last residue. The D gene is left open where the match is weak. Size is stated for part of the rows, as once, few or many counts, or as a class when the clone is expanded.

-	-	TRBV27	TRBJ2-5	CASSLRDGAAGETQYF	TGTGCCAGCAGTTTACGTGATGGAGCAGCAGGGGAGACCCAGTACTTC
once	-	TRBV7-8	TRBJ1-5	CASSRDRRDQPQHF	TGTGCCAGCAGCCGCGACAGGCGGGATCAGCCCCAGCATTTT
-	TRBD2	TRBV2	TRBJ2-3	CASSGASGGTDTQYF	TGTGCCAGCAGTGGTGCTAGCGGGGGCACAGATACGCAGTATTTT
-	-	TRBV6-5	TRBJ1-1	CASSRDTMNTEAFF	TGTGCCAGCAGCCGCGACACCATGAACACTGAAGCTTTCTTT
-	-	TRBV7-9	TRBJ1-2	CASSPDTSFYGYTF	TGTGCCAGCAGCCCGGACACTTCCTTCTATGGCTACACCTTC
-	-	TRBV11-2	TRBJ2-7	CASSPTGLDDEQYF	TGTGCCAGCAGCCCCACAGGTCTGGACGACGAGCAGTACTTC
-	TRBD1	TRBV4-1	TRBJ2-7	CASSQEGQNLYEQYF	TGCGCCAGCAGCCAAGAGGGACAGAATCTCTACGAGCAGTACTTC
-	-	TRBV11-3	TRBJ2-7	CASSLGMGSDEQYF	TGTGCCAGCAGCTTAGGCATGGGGAGTGACGAGCAGTACTTC
-	-	TRBV4-2	TRBJ1-5	CASSQEIRGNGQPQHF	TGTGCCAGCAGCCAAGAAATACGAGGCAACGGTCAGCCCCAGCATTTT
-	TRBD1	TRBV4-1	TRBJ2-1	CASSPGQGAGEQFF	TGCGCCAGCAGCCCCGGACAGGGGGCTGGTGAGCAGTTCTTC
few	TRBD1	TRBV7-3	TRBJ1-6	CASSMTGRNSPLHF	TGTGCCAGCAGCATGACAGGGCGTAATTCACCCCTCCACTTT
few	-	TRBV28	TRBJ2-5	CASSLLQETQYF	TGTGCCAGCAGTTTACTCCAAGAGACCCAGTACTTC
-	TRBD2	TRBV2	TRBJ2-5	CASTRGAEQTQYF	TGTGCCAGCACGCGGGGGGCCGAGCAGACCCAGTACTTC
-	-	TRBV3-1/TRBV3-2	TRBJ1-2	CASSQDTWQGGGYTF	TGTGCCAGCAGCCAAGACACATGGCAGGGTGGGGGCTACACCTTC
-	-	TRBV5-4	TRBJ1-1	CASSSQNRDYTEAFF	TGTGCCAGCAGCTCACAAAACAGGGATTATACTGAAGCTTTCTTT
-	TRBD2	TRBV19	TRBJ2-3	CASSINSGGASDTQYF	TGTGCCAGTAGTATCAATAGCGGGGGGGCCTCGGATACGCAGTATTTT
-	TRBD1	TRBV4-1	TRBJ2-1	CASSQVQGASGEQFF	TGCGCCAGCAGCCAAGTTCAGGGGGCTTCGGGTGAGCAGTTCTTC
-	TRBD1	TRBV11-1	TRBJ2-5	CASSAWDSQETQYF	TGTGCCAGCAGCGCATGGGACAGCCAAGAGACCCAGTACTTC
-	-	TRBV29-1	TRBJ2-4	CSVAEQGNIQYF	TGCAGCGTTGCCGAACAGGGAAACATTCAGTACTTC
-	TRBD1	TRBV2	TRBJ1-4	CASSVRDSEKLFF	TGTGCCAGCAGTGTTCGGGACAGCGAAAAACTGTTTTTT
-	-	TRBV19	TRBJ1-1	CASSQQGLGTEAFF	TGTGCCAGTAGCCAACAGGGTTTGGGCACTGAAGCTTTCTTT
-	-	TRBV3-1/TRBV3-2	TRBJ1-2	CASSQRTYGYTF	TGTGCCAGCAGCCAACGAACTTATGGCTACACCTTC
few	-	TRBV5-1	TRBJ2-4	CASSPGQLGAKNIQYF	TGCGCCAGCAGCCCAGGACAGCTCGGGGCCAAAAACATTCAGTACTTC
few	TRBD1	TRBV19	TRBJ1-6	CASSIKDRNNSPLHF	TGTGCCAGTAGTATAAAGGACAGGAATAATTCACCCCTCCACTTT
-	-	TRBV9	TRBJ1-1	CASSTTANTEAFF	TGTGCCAGCAGCACGACAGCGAACACTGAAGCTTTCTTT
-	TRBD2	TRBV3-1/TRBV3-2	TRBJ2-5	CASRPRTSGGAVTQYF	TGTGCCAGCAGGCCCAGGACTAGCGGGGGGGCTGTGACCCAGTACTTC
-	-	TRBV6-5	TRBJ1-6	CASREGFRYNSPLHF	TGTGCCAGCAGAGAGGGCTTCAGGTATAATTCACCCCTCCACTTT
-	-	TRBV6-5	TRBJ1-6	CAIQGSKNSPLHF	TGTGCCATCCAAGGGAGTAAAAATTCACCCCTCCACTTT
-	TRBD1	TRBV28	TRBJ1-5	CASSSGQGWAQPQHF	TGTGCCAGCAGTTCTGGACAGGGGTGGGCTCAGCCCCAGCATTTT
-	TRBD1	TRBV28	TRBJ1-2	CASTHRDRALGGYTF	TGTGCCAGCACTCACCGGGACAGGGCCCTAGGCGGCTACACCTTC
once	TRBD1	TRBV3-1/TRBV3-2	TRBJ2-7	CASSHRQGSFSSYEQYF	TGTGCCAGCAGCCATCGACAGGGAAGTTTCAGCTCCTACGAGCAGTACTTC
-	TRBD2	TRBV11-1	TRBJ2-1	CASSQLAGGPYNEQFF	TGTGCCAGCAGCCAACTAGCGGGGGGGCCATACAATGAGCAGTTCTTC
few	TRBD2	TRBV5-4	TRBJ2-7	CASSEGLADYEQYF	TGTGCCAGCAGCGAGGGACTAGCCGACTACGAGCAGTACTTC
-	TRBD1	TRBV6-4	TRBJ2-1	CASSGVDRAGRYEQFF	TGTGCCAGCAGTGGGGTTGACAGGGCTGGTCGCTATGAGCAGTTCTTC
-	-	TRBV6-6	TRBJ1-2	CASRDPREDYGYTF	TGTGCCAGCAGAGACCCCAGGGAGGACTATGGCTACACCTTC
few	-	TRBV19	TRBJ2-6	CASSPRSSGANVLTF	TGTGCCAGTAGCCCCAGAAGCTCTGGGGCCAACGTCCTGACTTTC
-	TRBD2	TRBV9	TRBJ2-3	CASSVGSGGVSTDTQYF	TGTGCCAGCAGCGTGGGTAGCGGGGGGGTTTCTACAGATACGCAGTATTTT
-	-	TRBV10-3	TRBJ2-3	CAIRLREEGTDTQYF	TGTGCCATCAGATTGAGGGAGGAGGGCACAGATACGCAGTATTTT
-	-	TRBV29-1	TRBJ2-1	CSVGEVTYNEQFF	TGCAGCGTTGGTGAGGTCACCTACAATGAGCAGTTCTTC
-	TRBD1	TRBV10-3	TRBJ1-1	CAISASTPGQGDTEAFF	TGTGCCATCAGTGCCTCGACACCCGGACAGGGGGACACTGAAGCTTTCTTT
few	TRBD1	TRBV4-2	TRBJ1-1	CASSQAEGAQTEAFF	TGTGCCAGCAGCCAAGCGGAGGGGGCGCAGACTGAAGCTTTCTTT
-	-	TRBV5-4	TRBJ1-3	CASSFPGVRNTIYF	TGTGCCAGCAGCTTTCCCGGGGTTAGAAACACCATATATTTT
-	TRBD1	TRBV7-2	TRBJ2-4	CASSQGENIQYF	TGTGCCAGCAGCCAGGGGGAAAACATTCAGTACTTC
once	TRBD1	TRBV6-5	TRBJ1-5	CASRTGNQPQHF	TGTGCCAGCAGGACAGGGAATCAGCCCCAGCATTTT
-	TRBD1	TRBV29-1	TRBJ1-1	CSVATGVEAFF	TGCAGCGTTGCGACAGGGGTTGAAGCTTTCTTT
-	-	TRBV2	TRBJ1-2	CASSQTGIYGYTF	TGTGCCAGCAGCCAAACAGGTATCTATGGCTACACCTTC
-	-	TRBV2	TRBJ1-2	CASSEFEGGGYTF	TGTGCCAGCAGTGAATTTGAGGGTGGGGGCTACACCTTC
-	-	TRBV6-2/TRBV6-3	TRBJ1-1	CASSHRVTADTEAFF	TGTGCCAGCAGTCATCGGGTCACCGCGGACACTGAAGCTTTCTTT